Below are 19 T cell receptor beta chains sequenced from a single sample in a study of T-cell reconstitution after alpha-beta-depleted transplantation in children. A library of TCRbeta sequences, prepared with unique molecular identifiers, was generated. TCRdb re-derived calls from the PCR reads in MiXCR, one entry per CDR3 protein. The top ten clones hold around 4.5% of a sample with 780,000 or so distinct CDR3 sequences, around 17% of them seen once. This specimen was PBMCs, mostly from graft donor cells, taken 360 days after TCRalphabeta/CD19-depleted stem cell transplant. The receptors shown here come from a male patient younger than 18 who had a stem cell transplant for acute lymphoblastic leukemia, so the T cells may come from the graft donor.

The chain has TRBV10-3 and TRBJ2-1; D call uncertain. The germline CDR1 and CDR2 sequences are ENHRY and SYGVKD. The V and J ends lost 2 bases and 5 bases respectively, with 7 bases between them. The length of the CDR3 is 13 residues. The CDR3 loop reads CAISEVSNNEQFF. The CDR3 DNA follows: TGTGCCATCAGTGAGGTCAGTAACAATGAGCAGTTCTTC.

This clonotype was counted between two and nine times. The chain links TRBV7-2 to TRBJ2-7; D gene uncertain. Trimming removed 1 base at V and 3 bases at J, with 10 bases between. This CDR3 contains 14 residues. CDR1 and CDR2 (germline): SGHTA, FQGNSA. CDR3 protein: CASSLVTSYYEQYF. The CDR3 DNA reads TGTGCCAGCAGCTTAGTTACGAGTTACTACGAGCAGTACTTC. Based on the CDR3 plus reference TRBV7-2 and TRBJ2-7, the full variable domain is GAGVSQSPSNKVTEKGKDVELRCDPISGHTALYWYRQSLGQGLEFLIYFQGNSAPDKSGLPSDRFSAERTGGSVSTLTIQRTQQEDSAVYLCASSLVTSYYEQYFGPGTRLTVT.

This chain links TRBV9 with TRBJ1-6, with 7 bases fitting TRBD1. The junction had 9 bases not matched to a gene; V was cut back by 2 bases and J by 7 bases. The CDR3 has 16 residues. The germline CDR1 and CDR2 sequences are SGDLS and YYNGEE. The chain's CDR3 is CASSVYRDSRNSPLHF. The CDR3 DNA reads TGTGCCAGCAGCGTCTACCGGGACAGTAGGAATTCACCCCTCCACTTT.

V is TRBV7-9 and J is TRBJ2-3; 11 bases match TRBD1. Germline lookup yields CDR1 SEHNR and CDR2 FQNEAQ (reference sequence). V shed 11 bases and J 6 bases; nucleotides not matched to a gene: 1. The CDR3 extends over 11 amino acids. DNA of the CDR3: TGTGCCGGACAGGGGGCGGATACGCAGTATTTT. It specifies CAGQGADTQYF.

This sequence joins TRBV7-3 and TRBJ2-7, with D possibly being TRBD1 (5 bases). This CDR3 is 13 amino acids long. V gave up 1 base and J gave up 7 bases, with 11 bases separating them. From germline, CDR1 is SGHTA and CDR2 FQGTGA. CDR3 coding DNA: TGTGCCAGCAGCTTAATGTCCAAGGGGGAGCAGTACTTC. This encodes CASSLMSKGEQYF.

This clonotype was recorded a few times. CDR3 loop: CASTLQYRGLQETQYF. CDR3 sequence (DNA): TGTGCCAGCACCTTGCAGTACAGGGGGCTTCAAGAGACCCAGTACTTC. The V gene is TRBV7-8, the J gene TRBJ2-5; 9 bases line up with TRBD1. Germline assignment: CDR1 SGHVS and CDR2 FQNEAQ. V lost 7 bases, J lost 2 bases, and 11 bases stayed unmatched. This CDR3 has 16 residues.

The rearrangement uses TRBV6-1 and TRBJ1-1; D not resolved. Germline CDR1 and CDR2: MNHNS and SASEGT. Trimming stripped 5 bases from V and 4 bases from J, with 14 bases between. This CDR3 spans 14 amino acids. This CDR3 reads CASSPPVDSTEAFF. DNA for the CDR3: TGTGCCAGCAGTCCCCCCGTAGATAGCACTGAAGCTTTCTTT.

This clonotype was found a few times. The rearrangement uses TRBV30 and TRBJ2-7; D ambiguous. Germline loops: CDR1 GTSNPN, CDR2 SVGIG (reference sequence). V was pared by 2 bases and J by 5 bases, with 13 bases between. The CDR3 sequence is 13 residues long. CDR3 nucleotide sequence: TGTGCCTGGAGTCGACTCCTATCCCACGAGCAGTACTTC. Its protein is CAWSRLLSHEQYF.

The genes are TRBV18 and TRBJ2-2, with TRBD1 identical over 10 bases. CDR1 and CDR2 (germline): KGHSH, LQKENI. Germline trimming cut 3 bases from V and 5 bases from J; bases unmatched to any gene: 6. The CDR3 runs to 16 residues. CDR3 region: CASSPYRDRGTGELFF. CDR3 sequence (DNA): TGTGCCAGCTCACCCTACCGGGACAGGGGAACCGGGGAGCTGTTTTTT.

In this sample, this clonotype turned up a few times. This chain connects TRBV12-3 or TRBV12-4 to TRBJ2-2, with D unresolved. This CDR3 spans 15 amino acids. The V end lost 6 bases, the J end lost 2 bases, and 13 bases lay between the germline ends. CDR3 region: CASSPTGPNTGELFF. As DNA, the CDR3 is TGTGCCAGCAGCCCTACTGGACCCAACACCGGGGAGCTGTTTTTT.

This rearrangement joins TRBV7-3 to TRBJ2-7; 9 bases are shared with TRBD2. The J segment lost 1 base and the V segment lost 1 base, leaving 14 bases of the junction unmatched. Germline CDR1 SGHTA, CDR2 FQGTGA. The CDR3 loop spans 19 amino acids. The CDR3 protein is CASSLMATSGRKTSYEQYF. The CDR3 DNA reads TGTGCCAGCAGCTTAATGGCCACTAGCGGGCGGAAGACGTCCTACGAGCAGTACTTC. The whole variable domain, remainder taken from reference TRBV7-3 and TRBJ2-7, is GAGVSQTPSNKVTEKGKYVELRCDPISGHTALYWYRQSLGQGPEFLIYFQGTGAADDSGLPNDRFFAVRPEGSVSTLKIQRTERGDSAVYLCASSLMATSGRKTSYEQYFGPGTRLTVT.

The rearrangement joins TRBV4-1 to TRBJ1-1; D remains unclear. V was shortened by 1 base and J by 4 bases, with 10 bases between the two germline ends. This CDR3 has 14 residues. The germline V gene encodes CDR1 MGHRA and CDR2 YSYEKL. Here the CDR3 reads CASSQGGLVTEAFF. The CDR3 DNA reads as TGCGCCAGCAGCCAAGGGGGTCTCGTCACTGAAGCTTTCTTT.

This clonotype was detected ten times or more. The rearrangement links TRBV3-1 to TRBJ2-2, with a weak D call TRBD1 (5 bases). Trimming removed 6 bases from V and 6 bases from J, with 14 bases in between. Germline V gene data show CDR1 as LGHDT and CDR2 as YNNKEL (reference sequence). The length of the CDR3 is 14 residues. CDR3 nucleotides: TGTGCCAGCAGTGATACCAGGGTTGCCGGGGAGCTGTTTTTT. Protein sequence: CASSDTRVAGELFF. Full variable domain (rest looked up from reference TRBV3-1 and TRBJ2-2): DTAVSQTPKYLVTQMGNDKSIKCEQNLGHDTMYWYKQDSKKFLKIMFSYNNKELIINETVPNRFSPKSPDKAHLNLHINSLELGDSAVYFCASSDTRVAGELFFGEGSRLTVL.

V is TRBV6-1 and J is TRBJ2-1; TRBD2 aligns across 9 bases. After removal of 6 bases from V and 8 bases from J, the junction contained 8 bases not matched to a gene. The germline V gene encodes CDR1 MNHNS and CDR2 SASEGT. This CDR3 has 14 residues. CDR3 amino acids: CASSPTSGWYEQFF. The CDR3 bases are TGTGCCAGCAGCCCTACTAGCGGGTGGTATGAGCAGTTCTTC.

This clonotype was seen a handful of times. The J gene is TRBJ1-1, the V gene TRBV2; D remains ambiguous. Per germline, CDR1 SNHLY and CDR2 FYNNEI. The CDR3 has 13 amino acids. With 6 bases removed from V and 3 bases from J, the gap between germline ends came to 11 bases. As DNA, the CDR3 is TGTGCCAGCAGGGTAGGGAGGTACACTGAAGCTTTCTTT. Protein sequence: CASRVGRYTEAFF.

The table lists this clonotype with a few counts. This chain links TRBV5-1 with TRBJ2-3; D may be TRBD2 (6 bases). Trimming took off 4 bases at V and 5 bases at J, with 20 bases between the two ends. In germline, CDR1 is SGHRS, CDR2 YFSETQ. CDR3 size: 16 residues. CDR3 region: CASSPSGGAGEDTQYF. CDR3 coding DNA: TGCGCCAGCAGCCCTTCGGGCGGGGCCGGGGAAGATACGCAGTATTTT.

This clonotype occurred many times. CDR3 bases: TGTGCCAGCTCAAACCACGTAGGGTTCCAGCGGGCCTCCTACGAGCAGTACTTC. This encodes CASSNHVGFQRASYEQYF. This chain links TRBV18 with TRBJ2-7; possibly TRBD2 for D (6 bases). Germline CDR1 is KGHSH and CDR2 is LQKENI. The CDR3 sequence is 18 residues long. Trimming removed 5 bases from V and 0 bases from J, with 23 bases in between. The variable domain in full, completed from reference TRBV18 and TRBJ2-7, reads NAGVMQNPRHLVRRRGQEARLRCSPMKGHSHVYWYRQLPEEGLKFMVYLQKENIIDESGMPKERFSAEFPKEGPSILRIQQVVRGDSAAYFCASSNHVGFQRASYEQYFGPGTRLTVT.

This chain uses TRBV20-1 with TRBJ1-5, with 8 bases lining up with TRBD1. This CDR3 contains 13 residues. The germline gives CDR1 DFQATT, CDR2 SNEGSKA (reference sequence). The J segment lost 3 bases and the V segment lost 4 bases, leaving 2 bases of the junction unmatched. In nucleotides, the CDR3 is TGCAGTGCTACGACAGGGGTCAATCAGCCCCAGCATTTT. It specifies CSATTGVNQPQHF.

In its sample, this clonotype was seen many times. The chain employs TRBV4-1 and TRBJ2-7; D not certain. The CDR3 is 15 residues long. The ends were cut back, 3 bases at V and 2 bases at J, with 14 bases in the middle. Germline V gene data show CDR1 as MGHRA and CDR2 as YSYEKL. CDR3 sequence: CASSQRQIITYEQYF. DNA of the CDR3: TGCGCCAGCAGCCAGCGACAAATAATTACCTACGAGCAGTACTTC.